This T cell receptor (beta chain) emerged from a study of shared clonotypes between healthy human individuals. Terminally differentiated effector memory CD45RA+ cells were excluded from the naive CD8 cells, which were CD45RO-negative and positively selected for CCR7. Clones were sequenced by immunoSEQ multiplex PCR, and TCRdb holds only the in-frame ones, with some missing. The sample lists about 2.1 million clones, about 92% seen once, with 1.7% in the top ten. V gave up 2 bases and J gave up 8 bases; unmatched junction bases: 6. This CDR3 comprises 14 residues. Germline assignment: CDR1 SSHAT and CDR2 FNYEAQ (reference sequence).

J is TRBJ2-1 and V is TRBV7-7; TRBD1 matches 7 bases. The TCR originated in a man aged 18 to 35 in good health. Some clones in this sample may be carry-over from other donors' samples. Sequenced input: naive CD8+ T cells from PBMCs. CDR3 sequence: CASSLRQGGHEQFF. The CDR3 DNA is TGTGCCAGCAGCTTACGACAGGGCGGCCATGAGCAGTTCTTC.